Sequencing of this TCR beta chain was carried out in a study of CD8+ T cells in alopecia areata. Sequencing relied on a cDNA template that was reverse transcribed from extracted RNA. Assay used: immunoSEQ multiplex PCR; TCRdb lists only in-frame clones, some missing. The top ten clones hold around 5.7% of a sample with 100,000 to 150,000 clones, around 63% of them seen once. This CDR3 comprises 16 residues. V gave up 0 bases and J gave up 5 bases, with 11 bases separating them. The germline V gene has CDR1 SGHDN and CDR2 FVKESK. Treatment indicated: oral pan-JAK inhibitor, 5-10 mg twice daily. The sample was CD4+ T cells sorted from blood, taken at week 4, from a patient treated with tofacitinib. The origin of this receptor is a human donor with alopecia areata. The rearrangement uses TRBV14 and TRBJ1-6; a possible D gene is TRBD1 (5 bases). In nucleotides, the CDR3 is TGTGCCAGCAGCCAAGATATCACAGGAAATAATTCACCCCTCCACTTT. It specifies CASSQDITGNNSPLHF.